This T cell receptor (beta chain) stems from a study of T cell responses to AZD1222 COVID-19 vaccine. Study outcomes and limitations: Breadth and depth of Spike-specific TCRs rose after two AZD1222 doses.

In the case of this clone: The target antigen is unknown.

The protocol was immunoSEQ multiplex PCR, while the TCRdb copy is restricted to in-frame clones and leaves out a portion. The data hold 80,000 or so clones, with approximately 90% observed a single time. This receptor was taken from an adult in good health. The sample in question was peripheral blood, obtained on day 0 of AZD1222 vaccination.

CDR3 nucleotide sequence: TGTGCCTGGAGTCGGGGACAGCCCTACGAGCAGTACTTC. It is translated as CAWSRGQPYEQYF. The gene calls are TRBV30 and TRBJ2-7; TRBD1 agrees at 7 bases. Germline V gives CDR1 GTSNPN, CDR2 SVGIG (reference sequence). After removal of 2 bases from V and 2 bases from J, the junction contained 3 bases not matched to a gene. The CDR3 is 13 residues long.